The 25 T cell receptor beta chains presented below share a single source sample, sequenced in a study of human T cells and chemical hapten exposure. This sample's time point: patch test 2, 6 weeks after DPC sensitization. Treatment specified: therapeutic diphenylcyclopropenone sensitization with weekly scalp DPC. TCRdb fed the RACE reads into MiXCR, producing one record per CDR3 protein. The table includes a few hundred thousand distinct CDR3 sequences, about 6.9% detected once. This specimen consisted of whole blood, obtained in connection with sensitization to the hapten diphenylcyclopropenone (DPC). The receptors stem from a woman under 30 with alopecia areata. Some clones in this sample may be carry-over from other donors' samples.

This clonotype appeared a few times. The J gene is TRBJ1-3, the V gene TRBV7-8; 7 bases are a match to TRBD1. The junction had 10 bases not matched to a gene; V was cut back by 4 bases and J by 1 base. The CDR3 covers 17 residues. The germline V gene has CDR1 SGHVS and CDR2 FQNEAQ. This chain's CDR3 is CASSSGQAPYSGNTIYF. CDR3 bases: TGTGCCAGCAGCTCCGGACAGGCTCCCTATTCTGGAAACACCATATATTTT.

A few counts support this clonotype. V gene TRBV11-3 combines with J gene TRBJ2-3, with D maybe TRBD1 (7 bases). Germline CDR1 and CDR2: SGHNT and YENEEA. V was pared by 6 bases and J by 5 bases, with 15 bases between. CDR3 length: 14 amino acids. The DNA for the CDR3 is TGTGCCAGCAGTCCCGAGCAGGGGGGAGATACGCAGTATTTT. It codes for CASSPEQGGDTQYF.

This clonotype came up many times. The V and J genes are TRBV6-2 or TRBV6-3 and TRBJ2-5; D remains ambiguous. This CDR3 has 13 residues. Germline assignment: CDR1 MNHEY and CDR2 SVGEGT. The V end was cut by 3 bases, the J end by 4 bases, with 9 bases between. CDR3 nucleotide sequence: TGTGCCAGCAGTTATTTGGAAGCAGAGACCCAGTACTTC. It codes for CASSYLEAETQYF.

The J gene is TRBJ1-3, the V gene TRBV7-6; no reliable D call. Deletions cut 7 bases from V and 1 base from J, with 8 bases between. The CDR3 covers 13 residues. Germline V gene sequence: CDR1 SGHVS, CDR2 FNYEAQ. CDR3 sequence: CASNSGSGNTIYF. The CDR3 region has the DNA TGTGCCAGCAACTCGGGGTCTGGAAACACCATATATTTT. Using reference TRBV7-6 and TRBJ1-3 for the parts outside the CDR3, the full variable domain is GAGVSQSPRYKVTKRGQDVALRCDPISGHVSLYWYRQALGQGPEFLTYFNYEAQQDKSGLPNDRFSAERPEGSISTLTIQRTEQRDSAMYRCASNSGSGNTIYFGEGSWLTVV.

This clonotype was seen only a few times. The chain has TRBV27 and TRBJ2-5; TRBD2 matches at 10 bases. V trimming: 5 bases; J trimming: 5 bases; junction bases outside the gene matches: 17. CDR1 is MNHEY and CDR2 is SMNVEV in the germline V gene (reference sequence). This CDR3 contains 18 residues. CDR3 bases: TGTGCCAGCAGTGGTAGCGGGGGGCTCACTAAGGGCTCCGAGACCCAGTACTTC. Protein product: CASSGSGGLTKGSETQYF.

The sample holds many counts of this clonotype. This chain connects TRBV11-2 to TRBJ1-4; D uncertain. V was pared by 6 bases and J by 0 bases, with 5 bases between. Per the germline V gene, CDR1 is SGHAT and CDR2 is FQNNGV. The CDR3 consists of 13 residues. The CDR3 protein is CASRPTTNEKLFF. The CDR3 DNA is TGTGCCAGCAGACCTACAACTAATGAAAAACTGTTTTTT.

J is TRBJ2-5 and V is TRBV7-9; D remains unclear. Per the germline V gene, CDR1 is SEHNR and CDR2 is FQNEAQ (reference sequence). CDR3 length equals 14 residues. Trimming removed 2 bases from V and 2 bases from J, with 9 bases in between. The CDR3 loop reads CASSLKDLQETQYF. The CDR3 DNA follows: TGTGCCAGCAGCTTAAAGGATCTTCAAGAGACCCAGTACTTC. The full variable domain, rest sourced from reference TRBV7-9 and TRBJ2-5, is DTGVSQNPRHKITKRGQNVTFRCDPISEHNRLYWYRQTLGQGPEFLTYFQNEAQLEKSRLLSDRFSAERPKGSFSTLEIQRTEQGDSAMYLCASSLKDLQETQYFGPGTRLLVL.

V usage is TRBV6-5 and J usage is TRBJ2-3; no definite D call. The V end lost 7 bases, the J end lost 3 bases, and 11 bases lay between the germline ends. The CDR3 is 13 amino acids. Germline V gene data show CDR1 as MNHEY and CDR2 as SVGAGI. In DNA form, the CDR3 reads TGTGCCAGCACCCTCCCTGATACAGATACGCAGTATTTT. Translation gives CASTLPDTDTQYF.

As regards this clonotype: Germline and junction disagree at one end, which may indicate a read error. This sequence joins TRBV6-2 or TRBV6-3 and TRBJ1-5; D may be TRBD1 (5 bases). Germline values: CDR1 MNHEY, CDR2 SVGEGT. The CDR3 is 17 residues long. The CDR3 protein is CASSLPGFTYSNQPQHF. CDR3 nucleotide sequence: TGTGCGAGCAGCCTACCAGGGTTCACTTATAGCAATCAGCCCCAGCATTTT.

The sample holds a few counts of this clonotype. This chain connects TRBV7-3 to TRBJ1-2, with D perhaps TRBD1 (6 bases). V gave up 1 base and J gave up 5 bases, with 14 bases separating them. The CDR3 runs to 15 residues. Germline V gene data show CDR1 as SGHTA and CDR2 as FQGTGA. Here the CDR3 reads CASSLSYDRPYGYTF. For the CDR3, the DNA is TGTGCCAGCAGCTTAAGCTATGACAGGCCTTATGGCTACACCTTC.

This clonotype was detected many times. V is TRBV6-5 and J is TRBJ1-1; D is unresolved. The CDR3 has 14 residues. CDR1 is MNHEY and CDR2 is SVGAGI in the germline V gene. Trimming took 4 bases from V and 1 from J, leaving 10 bases between them. The CDR3 DNA reads as TGTGCCAGCAGTTCCCCGTCCTCGAACACTGAAGCTTTCTTT. It translates to CASSSPSSNTEAFF.

This clonotype was seen more than once but under ten times. The rearrangement links TRBV7-9 to TRBJ2-7, with D perhaps TRBD1 (5 bases). CDR1 and CDR2 (germline): SEHNR, FQNEAQ (reference sequence). This CDR3 has 14 residues. Trimming shortened V by 5 bases and J by 5 bases, and 16 bases separated the two germline ends. CDR3 region: CASSPPARVNEQYF. As DNA, the CDR3 is TGTGCCAGCAGCCCCCCGGCCAGGGTAAACGAGCAGTACTTC.

This clonotype was seen many times. This chain connects TRBV14 to TRBJ1-2; TRBD1 might be the D (5 bases). Germline lookup yields CDR1 SGHDN and CDR2 FVKESK. The CDR3 consists of 14 residues. V was shortened by 4 bases and J by 8 bases, with 17 bases between the two germline ends. The CDR3 sequence: CASSPLGGGSGYTF. As DNA, the CDR3 is TGTGCCAGCAGCCCCCTTGGGGGGGGAAGCGGCTACACCTTC.

This clonotype was counted at least ten times. The V call is TRBV6-4, the J call TRBJ1-5; possibly TRBD1 for D (6 bases). CDR3 length: 15 amino acids. In germline, CDR1 is MRHNA, CDR2 SNTAGT. V gave up 2 bases and J gave up 2 bases, with 10 bases separating them. The CDR3 here is CASSDPGAGNQPQHF. The CDR3 DNA reads as TGTGCCAGCAGTGACCCAGGGGCCGGCAATCAGCCCCAGCATTTT.

This clonotype was detected a few times. This chain joins TRBV6-5 and TRBJ2-1, with 7 positions matching TRBD1. The germline CDR1 and CDR2 sequences are MNHEY and SVGAGI. The trim removed 5 bases at V and 9 bases at J, leaving 10 bases unmatched. The CDR3 loop spans 14 amino acids. CDR3 coding DNA: TGTGCCAGCAGTCACCTGACAGGGCTGGGTGAGCAGTTCTTC. It codes for CASSHLTGLGEQFF.

At least ten counts were recorded for this clonotype. The V gene is TRBV28, the J gene TRBJ2-3; D is possibly TRBD2 (5 bases). The CDR3 totals 17 residues. With 1 base removed from V and 1 base from J, the gap between germline ends came to 15 bases. Germline V gene data show CDR1 as MDHEN and CDR2 as SYDVKM. The CDR3: CASSLLVGVVGTDTQYF. For the CDR3, the DNA is TGTGCCAGCAGTTTATTGGTCGGGGTTGTGGGCACAGATACGCAGTATTTT.

Here the CDR3 reads CASSYMGQGNTEAFF. The CDR3 DNA sequence: TGTGCCAGCAGTTATATGGGACAGGGCAACACTGAAGCTTTCTTT. The V gene is TRBV6-2 or TRBV6-3, the J gene TRBJ1-1, with TRBD1 matching 9 bases. Germline assignment: CDR1 MNHEY and CDR2 SVGEGT. V shed 3 bases, J shed 2 bases, and the junction held 4 bases outside the gene matches. The CDR3 is 15 amino acids.

This sequence joins TRBV3-1 and TRBJ1-4, with unresolved D. The germline V gene has CDR1 LGHDT and CDR2 YNNKEL (reference sequence). The CDR3 extends over 14 amino acids. Trimming cost V 2 bases and J 6 bases, with 10 bases left between them. This CDR3 is CASSQLGVYEKLFF. CDR3 DNA: TGTGCCAGCAGCCAACTTGGTGTTTATGAAAAACTGTTTTTT.

This clonotype has more than one count but fewer than ten. The chain employs TRBV6-5 and TRBJ1-2; maybe TRBD1 (5 bases). Germline V gene sequence: CDR1 MNHEY, CDR2 SVGAGI. The V and J ends lost 0 bases and 8 bases respectively, with 22 bases between them. The CDR3 is 17 residues long. CDR3 region: CASSYSTQTARSIGYTF. CDR3 nucleotide sequence: TGTGCCAGCAGTTACTCGACCCAGACAGCCCGGTCAATAGGCTACACCTTC.

This clonotype appeared many times. The chain couples TRBV27 to TRBJ1-1; D perhaps matches TRBD1 (5 bases). Germline assignment: CDR1 MNHEY and CDR2 SMNVEV (reference sequence). This CDR3 spans 15 amino acids. V lost 6 bases to trimming and J lost 5 bases, with 19 bases between them. The CDR3: CASRQTGAPITEAFF. The CDR3 nucleotides are TGTGCCAGCAGGCAAACCGGGGCCCCGATAACTGAAGCTTTCTTT.

The V and J genes are TRBV28 and TRBJ1-1; D remains unclear. The germline V and J ends were trimmed by 2 bases and 10 bases, with 11 bases remaining between them. The CDR3 sequence is 12 residues long. In germline, CDR1 is MDHEN, CDR2 SYDVKM. CDR3 sequence (DNA): TGTGCCAGCAGTTTACCGCTTCGTGGAGCTTTCTTT. Translating it yields CASSLPLRGAFF. Supplemented by reference TRBV28 and TRBJ1-1, the full variable domain reads DVKVTQSSRYLVKRTGEKVFLECVQDMDHENMFWYRQDPGLGLRLIYFSYDVKMKEKGDIPEGYSVSREKKERFSLILESASTNQTSMYLCASSLPLRGAFFGQGTRLTVV.

The chain carries TRBV6-2 or TRBV6-3 and TRBJ1-1; D perhaps matches TRBD1 (6 bases). CDR3 length: 16 residues. Germline V lookup: CDR1 MNHEY, CDR2 SVGEGT. Deletions cut 6 bases from V and 1 base from J, with 18 bases between. This CDR3 is CASRPDEGGRNTEAFF. The CDR3 DNA is TGTGCCAGCAGACCTGATGAGGGGGGAAGGAACACTGAAGCTTTCTTT.

The chain employs TRBV6-2 or TRBV6-3 and TRBJ1-1; D may be TRBD1 (6 bases). Germline-derived CDR1 and CDR2 are MNHEY and SVGEGT. V was trimmed by 7 bases and J by 5 bases, leaving 8 bases between them. The CDR3 is made up of 11 amino acids. The DNA for the CDR3 is TGTGCCAGCAAGGGGGGGACTGAAGCTTTCTTT. Its translation: CASKGGTEAFF.

The DNA for the CDR3 is TGTGCCAGCAGCCCCACCCATGGACGGGAATACGAGCAGTACTTC. This codes for CASSPTHGREYEQYF. The chain links TRBV28 to TRBJ2-7, with a tentative D call TRBD2 (5 bases). Trimming pared 6 bases from V and 4 bases from J, leaving 19 bases between. CDR3 length: 15 amino acids. The germline V gene encodes CDR1 MDHEN and CDR2 SYDVKM. The complete variable domain, with remaining parts taken from reference TRBV28 and TRBJ2-7, reads DVKVTQSSRYLVKRTGEKVFLECVQDMDHENMFWYRQDPGLGLRLIYFSYDVKMKEKGDIPEGYSVSREKKERFSLILESASTNQTSMYLCASSPTHGREYEQYFGPGTRLTVT.

This clonotype was seen repeatedly, ten times or more. This chain joins TRBV20-1 and TRBJ1-2, with 9 bases fitting TRBD1. The CDR3 extends over 12 amino acids. The V and J ends lost 5 bases and 5 bases, in that order; junction bases with no gene match: 3. CDR1 is DFQATT, CDR2 SNEGSKA, per germline (reference sequence). For the CDR3, the DNA is TGCAGTGCTGGAGGACAGGGGTATGGCTACACCTTC. As protein: CSAGGQGYGYTF.